The clone carrying this T cell receptor beta chain occurred a few times. The antigen is not known. The sample comes from a study of CD8 T cells in ankylosing spondylitis. The study, taken as a whole, reports: A number of the motif variants had already been described in reactive arthritis synovial fluid and blood. According to the report, clones linked to the disease were significantly enriched in matched synovial fluid samples taken from ankylosing spondylitis patients. A TCR beta motif made of roughly eight highly homologous variants seemed typical of ankylosing spondylitis blood.

Molecular-barcoded quantitative 5'-RACE produced these TCR beta libraries. TCRdb fed the 5' RACE reads into MiXCR, producing one record per CDR3 protein. The sample lists nearly 350,000 distinct CDR3 sequences, under 15% occurring once. Germline CDR1 is SGHAT and CDR2 is FQNNGV. The CDR3 covers 17 residues. V lost 4 bases to trimming and J lost 5 bases, with 23 bases between them. The J gene is TRBJ1-2, the V gene TRBV11-2; D is perhaps TRBD1 (6 bases). The sample taken for sequencing was blood, either unsorted or a sorted T cell fraction (not recorded which). This clonotype was obtained from a male donor with ankylosing spondylitis or in good health (not recorded which). This CDR3 reads CASSSIGGAALPYGYTF. CDR3 DNA: TGTGCCAGCAGCTCAATAGGGGGGGCAGCTCTGCCGTATGGCTACACCTTC.